The entry that follows covers one T cell receptor (beta chain) sequence. Its specificity is not known. The data originate from a study of T cell responses to AZD1222 COVID-19 vaccine. Overall study results and limits: Vaccine-related CD4 TCRs covered spike, predominating at 160-218 and 743-854.

CDR1 and CDR2 (germline): LNHNV, YYDKDF (reference sequence). The ends lost 0 bases at V and 5 bases at J; junction bases unmatched: 5. The CDR3 is 15 amino acids. Measured with immunoSEQ multiplex PCR; TCRdb has only the in-frame clones, and not every one. In the table there are around 50,000 clones, about 86% of which are singletons. V and J are TRBV15 and TRBJ2-7; TRBD2 matches 9 bases. Sequenced here: peripheral blood, sampled on day 0 of AZD1222 vaccination. This sequence originates from an adult in good health. The CDR3 bases are TGTGCCACCAGCAGAGATTTCGGACTAGCGAACGAGCAGTACTTC. Translating it yields CATSRDFGLANEQYF.